Included here is one TCR beta chain sequence, with context. The antigen is unknown. The data were taken from a study of cytomegalovirus exposure and HLA in healthy donors. About the research overall: As released early, the data held roughly 85 million unique TCRs from HLA-typed donors.

Trimming removed 1 base at V and 5 bases at J, with 6 bases between. CDR1 and CDR2 (germline): SEHNR, FQNEAQ (reference sequence). CDR3 length: 13 amino acids. It was with 60 Vbeta and 13 Jbeta primers that the PCR ran. Libraries were prepared by immunoSEQ multiplex PCR; TCRdb keeps only in-frame clonotypes and omits some of them. The sample lists fewer than 250,000 clones; 80% to 90% were seen once. Study-wide points: Most CMV-associated TCR beta chains appeared HLA-restricted in a later analysis. An analysis done earlier found most TCR beta V segments productive about 90% or about 30% of the time.

Donors counted as nominally healthy when sampled, yet unrecorded immune exposures were likely. Input material: PBMCs. This receptor was taken from a man in his thirties or forties in good health and CMV-seronegative. The chain recombines TRBV7-9 with TRBJ2-1; a possible D gene is TRBD1 (5 bases). The CDR3 protein is CASSLGQHNEQFF. The CDR3 DNA sequence: TGTGCCAGCAGCTTAGGACAGCACAATGAGCAGTTCTTC.